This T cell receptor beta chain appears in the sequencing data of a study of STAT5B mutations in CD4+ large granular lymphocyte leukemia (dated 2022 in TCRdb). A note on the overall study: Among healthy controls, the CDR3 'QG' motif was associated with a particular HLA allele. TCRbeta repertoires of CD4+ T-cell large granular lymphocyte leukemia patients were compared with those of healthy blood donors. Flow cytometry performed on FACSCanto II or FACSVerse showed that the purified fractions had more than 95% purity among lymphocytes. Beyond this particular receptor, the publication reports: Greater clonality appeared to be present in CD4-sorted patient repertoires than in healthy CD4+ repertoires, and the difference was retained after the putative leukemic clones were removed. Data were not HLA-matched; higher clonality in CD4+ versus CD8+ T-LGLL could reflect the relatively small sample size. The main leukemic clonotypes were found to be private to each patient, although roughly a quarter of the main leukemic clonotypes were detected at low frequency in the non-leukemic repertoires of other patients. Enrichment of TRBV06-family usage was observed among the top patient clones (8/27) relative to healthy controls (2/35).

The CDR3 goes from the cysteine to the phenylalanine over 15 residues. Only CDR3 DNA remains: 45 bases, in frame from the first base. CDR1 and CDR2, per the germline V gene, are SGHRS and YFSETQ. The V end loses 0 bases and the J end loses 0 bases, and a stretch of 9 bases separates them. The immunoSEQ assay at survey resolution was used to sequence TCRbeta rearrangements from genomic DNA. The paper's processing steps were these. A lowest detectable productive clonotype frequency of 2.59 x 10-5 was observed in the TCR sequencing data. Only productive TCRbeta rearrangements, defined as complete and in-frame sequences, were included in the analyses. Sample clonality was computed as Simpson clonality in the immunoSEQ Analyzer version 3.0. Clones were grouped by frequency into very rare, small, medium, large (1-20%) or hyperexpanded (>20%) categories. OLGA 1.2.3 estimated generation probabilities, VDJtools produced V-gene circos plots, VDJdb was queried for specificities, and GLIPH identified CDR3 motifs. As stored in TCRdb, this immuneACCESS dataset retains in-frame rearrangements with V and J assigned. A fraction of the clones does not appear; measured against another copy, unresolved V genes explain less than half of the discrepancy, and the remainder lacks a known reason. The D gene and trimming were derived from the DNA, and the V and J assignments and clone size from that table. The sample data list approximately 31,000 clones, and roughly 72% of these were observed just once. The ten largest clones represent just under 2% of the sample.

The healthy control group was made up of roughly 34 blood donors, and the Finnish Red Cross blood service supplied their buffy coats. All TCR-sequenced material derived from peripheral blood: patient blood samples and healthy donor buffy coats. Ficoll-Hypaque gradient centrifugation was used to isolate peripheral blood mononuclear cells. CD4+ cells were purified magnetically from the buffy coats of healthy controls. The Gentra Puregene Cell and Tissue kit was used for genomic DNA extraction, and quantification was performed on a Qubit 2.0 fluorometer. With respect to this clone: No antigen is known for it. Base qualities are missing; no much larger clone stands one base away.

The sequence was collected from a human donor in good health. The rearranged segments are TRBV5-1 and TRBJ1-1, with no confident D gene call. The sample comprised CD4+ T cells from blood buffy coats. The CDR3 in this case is CASSLGGVMNTEAFF. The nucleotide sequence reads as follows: TGCGCCAGCAGCTTGGGCGGGGTCATGAACACTGAAGCTTTCTTT.